This T cell receptor beta chain comes out of a study of identifying expanded T cells in peripheral blood. The study's findings and limits: Clone count variance between roughly 2-week samples rose with total template count.

The CDR3 totals 14 residues. Per germline, CDR1 MDHEN and CDR2 SYDVKM. The V end lost 4 bases, the J end lost 3 bases, and 13 bases lay between the germline ends. Details on this clone: The antigen remains undetermined.

The data were produced by immunoSEQ multiplex PCR, yet TCRdb's version contains in-frame clones alone and is incomplete. The table includes approximately 120,000 clones, around 89% detected once. Collection occurred without any documented infections or immune events in donors. This TCR was recovered from a person aged 18 to 70 in good health. Sequenced sample: blood. The rearrangement uses TRBV28 and TRBJ2-7; D may be TRBD1 (6 bases). The CDR3 region is CASSSPRDNYEQYF. The CDR3 DNA sequence: TGTGCCAGCAGTTCCCCCCGGGACAACTACGAGCAGTACTTC. Based on the CDR3 plus reference TRBV28 and TRBJ2-7, the full variable domain is DVKVTQSSRYLVKRTGEKVFLECVQDMDHENMFWYRQDPGLGLRLIYFSYDVKMKEKGDIPEGYSVSREKKERFSLILESASTNQTSMYLCASSSPRDNYEQYFGPGTRLTVT.